Here is one TCR beta chain with its context. The data derive from a study of cytomegalovirus exposure and HLA in healthy donors. TCRdb's table, derived via immunoSEQ multiplex PCR, lists solely in-frame clones and lacks some. The table has about 44,000 clones, over 85% seen once. From germline, CDR1 is MNHEY and CDR2 SVGAGI. CDR3 length: 13 residues. V lost 6 bases, J lost 7 bases, and 7 bases stayed unmatched. The chain links TRBV6-5 to TRBJ1-1; 8 bases agree with TRBD1. The clonotype originates from a woman between 18 and 30 years old in good health and CMV-seronegative. The material sequenced was PBMCs. Here the CDR3 reads CASSYDRGFEAFF. The CDR3 DNA sequence: TGTGCCAGCAGCTACGACAGGGGTTTTGAAGCTTTCTTT.